Given below is one T cell receptor (beta chain) in context. Its matching antigen is unknown. These data belong to a study of T cells in Graves' hyperthyroidism and ophthalmopathy. The wider study: Peripheral blood sampling occurred at initial diagnosis, before any treatment. Overall study findings and caveats: Before onset, by a median of around six months, the model predicted ophthalmopathy. Most thyroid clonotypes expanded above 0.001 were also detected in blood.

CDR1 and CDR2 (germline): SEHNR, FQNEAQ (reference sequence). This CDR3 spans 15 amino acids. Trimming at V came to 6 bases and at J to 2 bases, leaving 9 bases not matched to a gene. A roughly 9.7 ml volume of fresh peripheral blood provided the PBMCs. Template material for amplifying TCR beta CDR3 regions consisted of RNA transcripts. A set of HTBI primers served as the primers for a first-round RT-PCR of the TCR CDR3. TCRdb re-derived calls from the multiplex PCR reads in MiXCR, one entry per CDR3 protein. The data contain 75,000 to 100,000 distinct CDR3 sequences, under 65% of them singletons. This clonotype originated in a woman aged 40 to 50 with Graves' hyperthyroidism. Sequenced: blood. This chain links TRBV7-9 with TRBJ1-2; 7 bases fit TRBD1. CDR3 sequence: CASSEGGRGNYGYTF. The CDR3 bases are TGTGCCAGCAGTGAAGGGGGCAGGGGAAACTATGGCTACACCTTC.